Listed below are T cell receptor beta chains from one sample, sequenced in a study of T cell responses to AZD1222 COVID-19 vaccine. Sequenced by immunoSEQ multiplex PCR; TCRdb stores in-frame clones only, minus some. Here the sample spans 150,000 or so clones, 88% being singletons. The sample in question was peripheral blood, obtained on day 0 of AZD1222 vaccination. The receptor source for this set is an adult in good health. The CDR3 runs from the conserved cysteine through the conserved F or W. Each record gives: CDR3 DNA, CDR3 protein, J gene, V gene, clone size, D gene. D genes are given only for firm matches. Not every row has a clone size; where given, it reads once, few, many or a size class.

TGTGCCAGCAGTCCTCTCGGGGGATCGAACACCGGGGAGCTGTTTTTT CASSPLGGSNTGELFF TRBJ2-2 TRBV7-8 once -
TGTGCCAGCTCACTTGGACAGGGGAGGGAGACCCAGTACTTC CASSLGQGRETQYF TRBJ2-5 TRBV18 - TRBD1
TGTGCCAGCAGTGAGCAGAGGAACTATGGCTACACCTTC CASSEQRNYGYTF TRBJ1-2 TRBV2 - -
TGTGCCAGCAGCACCCCGCACAGGGGGCAGAGCTCCTACGAGCAGTACTTC CASSTPHRGQSSYEQYF TRBJ2-7 TRBV21-1 - -
TGTGCCAGCAGCGTGGCACAGGGGTGGGCCTATGGCTACACCTTC CASSVAQGWAYGYTF TRBJ1-2 TRBV5-8 - TRBD1
TGTGCCAGCTCACCAATGGGCAATCAGCCCCAGCATTTT CASSPMGNQPQHF TRBJ1-5 TRBV18 - -
TGCGCCAGCAGCTTGAGGGACAGAGTCATCAATGAGCAGTTCTTC CASSLRDRVINEQFF TRBJ2-1 TRBV5-1 - TRBD1
TGTGCCAGCACCGGACAGGCTAGTTCCAATCAGCCCCAGCATTTT CASTGQASSNQPQHF TRBJ1-5 TRBV28 - TRBD1
TGTGCCAGCTCACCCCCCGGGACAGGGGGCGCGGGGAGCAATCAGCCCCAGCATTTT CASSPPGTGGAGSNQPQHF TRBJ1-5 TRBV18 - TRBD1
TGTGCCAGCAGTTACTCCCCGGGGGTCGCCTACAATGAGCAGTTCTTC CASSYSPGVAYNEQFF TRBJ2-1 TRBV6-5 - -
TGTGCCAGTAGTCCATTGAAAGGAAAACTGTTTTTT CASSPLKGKLFF TRBJ1-4 TRBV19 - -
TGCGCCAGCAGCCCACCAGGGGGAAACACCATATATTTT CASSPPGGNTIYF TRBJ1-3 TRBV4-3 - -
TGCAGTGCTAGCTACGAGGGGGTAACGTACTTC CSASYEGVTYF TRBJ2-7 TRBV20-1 once -
TGTGCCAGCAGTGACCCCGGGACTAGCGATCCAGATACGCAGTATTTT CASSDPGTSDPDTQYF TRBJ2-3 TRBV6-4 - TRBD2
TGTGCCAGTACATCGGCAGGTATGAACACTGAAGCTTTCTTT CASTSAGMNTEAFF TRBJ1-1 TRBV19 - -
TGTGCCAGCAGCCAAGATTTTTTGGGCTTCCAGCATTTT CASSQDFLGFQHF TRBJ1-5 TRBV3-1/TRBV3-2 - -
TGCAGCGTTGAAGGGGCGGATGGCTACACCTTC CSVEGADGYTF TRBJ1-2 TRBV29-1 - -
TGCGCCAGCAGCTTAGACAATGAGCAGTTCTTC CASSLDNEQFF TRBJ2-1 TRBV5-1 - -
TGTGCCACCAGCGTAACGACAGGGGGCAACTATGGCTACACCTTC CATSVTTGGNYGYTF TRBJ1-2 TRBV15 - TRBD1
TGCGCCAGCAGCTTGAGGGCAGACTCTGGGGCCAACGTCCTGACTTTC CASSLRADSGANVLTF TRBJ2-6 TRBV5-1 - -
TGCGCCAGCAGCTTTGGACAGGGCGGCGAGCAGTACTTC CASSFGQGGEQYF TRBJ2-7 TRBV5-1 once TRBD1
TGCGCCAGCAGTGAAACGAAAACACTGACTGAAGCTTTCTTT CASSETKTLTEAFF TRBJ1-1 TRBV10-1 - -
TGTGCCAGCAGCTTCGGGGTGAGGGAAAAACTGTTTTTT CASSFGVREKLFF TRBJ1-4 TRBV5-4 - -
TGTGCCAGCAACCCACATAGCATGAACACTGAAGCTTTCTTT CASNPHSMNTEAFF TRBJ1-1 TRBV6-5 - -
TGTGCCAGCAGCCAAGGGATGGGTCAGGATGAGCAGTTCTTC CASSQGMGQDEQFF TRBJ2-1 TRBV3-1/TRBV3-2 - -
TGTGCCAGCAGTGGAACAGGGGGCTCTCAGCCCCAGCATTTT CASSGTGGSQPQHF TRBJ1-5 TRBV6-4 - TRBD1
TGTGCCAGCAGTACCCGCTCAGGGGGTAATGAAAAACTGTTTTTT CASSTRSGGNEKLFF TRBJ1-4 TRBV27 - TRBD1
TGTGCCAGCAGCCAGGCACACAGGGGTACTGCTTTCTTT CASSQAHRGTAFF TRBJ1-1 TRBV7-9 - TRBD1